These 23 T cell receptor beta chains originate from one sample sequenced in a study. Using its own MiXCR run on the 5' RACE reads, TCRdb lists one record per CDR3 protein. The sample records approximately 11,000 distinct CDR3 sequences, more than 40% being singletons. Sequencing was done on a sample of tumor-infiltrating naive CD4+ T cells sorted from the breast tumor. Subset indicated: naive CD4+ T cells, CD4+CD45RA+CD25-. The source of these receptors is a female donor with breast cancer.

The gene calls are TRBV5-1 and TRBJ1-1; TRBD1 might be the D (6 bases). CDR1 is SGHRS, CDR2 YFSETQ, per germline. Trimming shortened V by 0 bases and J by 0 bases, and 12 bases separated the two germline ends. The CDR3 extends over 16 amino acids. The CDR3 reads CASSLDPGQLNTEAFF. CDR3 DNA: TGCGCCAGCAGCTTGGATCCGGGACAACTGAACACTGAAGCTTTCTTT.

This chain connects TRBV11-2 to TRBJ2-1; the D is unclear. There are 13 residues in the CDR3. With 2 bases removed from V and 2 bases from J, the gap between germline ends came to 4 bases. Per the germline V gene, CDR1 is SGHAT and CDR2 is FQNNGV. The CDR3 is CASSLSPYNEQFF. The CDR3 nucleotides read TGTGCCAGCAGCTTAAGTCCCTACAATGAGCAGTTCTTC.

The table lists this clonotype with a few counts. The chain is built from TRBV7-3 and TRBJ2-1; D is unresolved. Trimming took 3 bases from V and 0 from J, leaving 6 bases between them. From germline, CDR1 is SGHTA and CDR2 FQGTGA. The CDR3 is 14 amino acids. CDR3 amino acids: CASSFKGSYNEQFF. Written as DNA, the CDR3 is TGTGCCAGCAGCTTTAAAGGCTCCTACAATGAGCAGTTCTTC. Filled out from reference TRBV7-3 and TRBJ2-1, the complete variable domain reads GAGVSQTPSNKVTEKGKYVELRCDPISGHTALYWYRQSLGQGPEFLIYFQGTGAADDSGLPNDRFFAVRPEGSVSTLKIQRTERGDSAVYLCASSFKGSYNEQFFGPGTRLTVL.

This sequence joins TRBV4-3 and TRBJ2-1, with TRBD1 matching over 9 bases. The V and J ends lost 5 bases and 2 bases, in that order; junction bases with no gene match: 1. The CDR3 is 14 residues long. CDR1 is LGHNA, CDR2 YSLEER, per germline. The CDR3 DNA reads as TGCGCCAGCAGCGGGACAGGGCCCTACAATGAGCAGTTCTTC. This gives the protein CASSGTGPYNEQFF.

V and J are TRBV5-1 and TRBJ2-5; D not resolved. This CDR3 has 13 residues. The V gene lost 2 bases and the J gene lost 2 bases, with 7 bases spanning the gap. Looked up from germline, CDR1 is SGHRS and CDR2 is YFSETQ. The chain's CDR3 is CASSLMSQETQYF. As DNA, the CDR3 is TGCGCCAGCAGCTTAATGTCTCAAGAGACCCAGTACTTC.

The rearrangement joins TRBV19 to TRBJ2-1, with D perhaps TRBD1 (5 bases). Germline-derived CDR1 and CDR2 are LNHDA and SQIVND (reference sequence). There are 15 residues in the CDR3. Trimming cost V 0 bases and J 2 bases, with 8 bases left between them. CDR3 nucleotide sequence: TGTGCCAGTAGTATAGAGGCCAGGGCCTACAATGAGCAGTTCTTC. This codes for CASSIEARAYNEQFF.

The chain carries TRBV7-6 and TRBJ2-2; D is uncertain. CDR3 length: 13 residues. Trimming shortened V by 3 bases and J by 5 bases, and 7 bases separated the two germline ends. Germline CDR1 SGHVS, CDR2 FNYEAQ. Here the CDR3 DNA reads TGTGCCAGCAGCTTCCCAGTAACCGGGGAGCTGTTTTTT. Its translation is CASSFPVTGELFF.

V usage is TRBV30 and J usage is TRBJ1-2, with D tentatively TRBD1 (6 bases). V was pared by 1 base and J by 5 bases, with 17 bases between. The CDR3 extends over 15 amino acids. Looked up from germline, CDR1 is GTSNPN and CDR2 is SVGIG (reference sequence). The CDR3 is CAWSDLGTPRYGYTF. CDR3 nucleotides: TGTGCCTGGAGTGATCTCGGGACACCCCGATATGGCTACACCTTC. The whole variable domain, filled in from reference TRBV30 and TRBJ1-2, reads SQTIHQWPATLVQPVGSPLSLECTVEGTSNPNLYWYRQAAGRGLQLLFYSVGIGQISSEVPQNLSASRPQDRQFILSSKKLLLSDSGFYLCAWSDLGTPRYGYTFGSGTRLTVV.

The CDR3 bases are TGTGCCAGCAGCGAGGGACCAGCCATCCTCAATGAGCAGTTCTTC. This translates into CASSEGPAILNEQFF. This chain uses TRBV9 with TRBJ2-1; tentatively, D is TRBD1 or TRBD2 (5 bases each). V lost 3 bases, J lost 6 bases, and 16 bases lay in between. CDR3 length: 15 amino acids. Germline CDR1 SGDLS, CDR2 YYNGEE. Together with reference TRBV9 and TRBJ2-1, the CDR3 gives the full variable domain: DSGVTQTPKHLITATGQRVTLRCSPRSGDLSVYWYQQSLDQGLQFLIQYYNGEERAKGNILERFSAQQFPDLHSELNLSSLELGDSALYFCASSEGPAILNEQFFGPGTRLTVL.

The chain has TRBV6-2 or TRBV6-3 and TRBJ2-1; D possibly corresponds to TRBD2 (6 bases). This CDR3 comprises 14 residues. V lost 8 bases, J lost 9 bases, and 20 bases lay in between. In germline, CDR1 is MNHEY, CDR2 SVGEGT. CDR3 in amino acids: CASRRLVSNIEQFF. CDR3 bases: TGTGCCAGCCGGAGACTAGTAAGCAATATTGAGCAGTTCTTC.

The V and J genes are TRBV20-1 and TRBJ2-5, with D hard to call. Looked up from germline, CDR1 is DFQATT and CDR2 is SNEGSKA (reference sequence). This CDR3 comprises 15 residues. V was shortened by 2 bases and J by 1 base, with 14 bases between the two germline ends. The CDR3 DNA sequence: TGCAGTGCTAGAAGGCTGGGCGTAGGCCAAGAGACCCAGTACTTC. It specifies CSARRLGVGQETQYF.

Points on this clonotype: Being one base from a much bigger clone, this may be a read error. The chain links TRBV12-3 or TRBV12-4 to TRBJ2-1, with a possible D match to TRBD2 (5 bases). The CDR3 spans 11 residues. The CDR3: CAGSSRAVRSF. The CDR3 DNA is TGTGCCGGCAGTTCAAGAGCGGTGAGGTCCTTC.

This clonotype was picked up a small number of times. The V call is TRBV5-1, the J call TRBJ1-1, with D possibly matching TRBD1 (5 bases). V lost 0 bases and J 2 bases, leaving 8 bases between the germline ends. The CDR3 spans 14 residues. Germline V CDR1 and CDR2: SGHRS, YFSETQ. The CDR3 region has the DNA TGCGCCAGCAGCTTGGATGGGGGTAACACTGAAGCTTTCTTT. Residues: CASSLDGGNTEAFF.

The chain has TRBV20-1 and TRBJ1-2, with 9 nucleotides matching TRBD1. Trimming at V came to 1 base and at J to 6 bases, leaving 6 bases not matched to a gene. CDR3 size: 14 residues. CDR1 is DFQATT and CDR2 is SNEGSKA in the germline V gene (reference sequence). The DNA for the CDR3 is TGCAGTGCTAGAGTAAGGACAGGGGCGGATGGCTACACCTTC. Residues: CSARVRTGADGYTF.

In this sample, this clonotype turned up a few times. The chain has TRBV20-1 and TRBJ2-7, with D unresolved. With 3 bases removed from V and 1 base from J, the gap between germline ends came to 7 bases. The CDR3 has 12 residues. Per the germline V gene, CDR1 is DFQATT and CDR2 is SNEGSKA (reference sequence). The CDR3 here is CSASPASYEQYF. The CDR3 DNA sequence: TGCAGTGCTAGTCCCGCTTCCTACGAGCAGTACTTC.

The chain is built from TRBV7-8 and TRBJ1-1; tentatively, D is TRBD1 (5 bases). Trimming pared 6 bases from V and 5 bases from J, leaving 19 bases between. The CDR3 length is 15 residues. CDR1 is SGHVS and CDR2 is FQNEAQ in the germline V gene. The CDR3 reads CASRSTLTDLTEAFF. CDR3 nucleotides: TGTGCCAGCAGGTCGACCCTGACAGACTTGACTGAAGCTTTCTTT. Full variable domain (missing parts from reference TRBV7-8 and TRBJ1-1): GAGVSQSPRYKVAKRGQDVALRCDPISGHVSLFWYQQALGQGPEFLTYFQNEAQLDKSGLPSDRFFAERPEGSVSTLKIQRTQQEDSAVYLCASRSTLTDLTEAFFGQGTRLTVV.

CDR3 bases: TGTGCCATCAGTGTATCTGTTACAGAACGCACAGATACGCAGTATTTT. Translating gives CAISVSVTERTDTQYF. The gene calls are TRBV10-3 and TRBJ2-3; no reliable D call. The CDR3 spans 16 residues. Trimming took 4 bases from V and 1 from J, leaving 15 bases between them. Per the germline V gene, CDR1 is ENHRY and CDR2 is SYGVKD.

The rearrangement links TRBV2 to TRBJ1-2; no clear D gene. Trimming left V 8 bases short and J 8 bases short, with 9 bases between. Germline loops: CDR1 SNHLY, CDR2 FYNNEI. The CDR3 runs 10 residues. For the CDR3, the DNA is TGTGCCAGCCATGAATTCGGCTACACCTTC. It encodes CASHEFGYTF.

This clonotype was counted a few times. The genes are TRBV30 and TRBJ2-2; D may be TRBD1 (6 bases). The CDR3 spans 14 residues. V lost 3 bases and J lost 0, with 8 bases in between. Germline V lookup: CDR1 GTSNPN, CDR2 SVGIG (reference sequence). DNA for the CDR3: TGTGCCTGGAGCAGGACAGCGAACACCGGGGAGCTGTTTTTT. It specifies CAWSRTANTGELFF.

The chain couples TRBV12-3 or TRBV12-4 to TRBJ2-1; 11 positions agree with TRBD2. CDR3 length: 17 residues. V shed 6 bases, J shed 8 bases, and the junction held 15 bases outside the gene matches. The CDR3 region has the DNA TGTGCCAGCAGACCGAGGATCCTAGCGGGAGGTGCCGATGAGCAGTTCTTC. It is translated as CASRPRILAGGADEQFF.

The chain links TRBV7-2 to TRBJ2-3, with a possible D match to TRBD1 (5 bases). The CDR3 is made up of 13 amino acids. Germline assignment: CDR1 SGHTA and CDR2 FQGNSA. V lost 5 bases, J lost 4 bases, and 10 bases lay in between. The CDR3 protein is CASSPGFSDTQYF. CDR3 coding DNA: TGTGCCAGCAGCCCAGGGTTTTCAGATACGCAGTATTTT. Full variable domain (outside the CDR3, taken from reference TRBV7-2 and TRBJ2-3): GAGVSQSPSNKVTEKGKDVELRCDPISGHTALYWYRQSLGQGLEFLIYFQGNSAPDKSGLPSDRFSAERTGGSVSTLTIQRTQQEDSAVYLCASSPGFSDTQYFGPGTRLTVL.

This chain links TRBV20-1 with TRBJ1-2; tentatively, D is TRBD1 (6 bases). CDR1 and CDR2 from the germline V gene are DFQATT and SNEGSKA (reference sequence). The CDR3 extends over 14 amino acids. V was clipped by 0 bases and J by 8 bases, with 16 bases between them. CDR3 protein: CSARDKAGAGGYTF. Written as DNA, the CDR3 is TGCAGTGCTAGAGACAAAGCAGGGGCGGGAGGCTACACCTTC.

This clonotype has only one observation. The V call is TRBV20-1, the J call TRBJ1-1; a weak D match, TRBD1 (6 bases). V was pared by 0 bases and J by 4 bases, with 15 bases between. Germline CDR1 and CDR2: DFQATT and SNEGSKA (reference sequence). CDR3 length: 15 amino acids. The CDR3 loop is CSARETDRWATEAFF. The CDR3 region has the DNA TGCAGTGCTAGAGAGACCGACAGGTGGGCCACTGAAGCTTTCTTT.